Each of the 14 T cell receptor beta chains below was sequenced from the same sample in a study of blood T cell repertoires in COVID-19. Sequenced by immunoSEQ multiplex PCR; TCRdb stores in-frame clones only, minus some. This sample has around 80,000 clones; 60% to 75% occur once, and the top ten carry 5% to 6%. The sequencing sample was made of peripheral blood. Receptors were obtained from a man in his fifties or sixties with active or convalescent COVID-19.

The rearrangement joins TRBV10-2 to TRBJ1-1, with 9 bases fitting TRBD1. The CDR3 consists of 16 residues. Germline CDR1 and CDR2: WSHSY and SAAADI. The V and J ends lost 5 bases and 4 bases, in that order; junction bases with no gene match: 11. The CDR3 nucleotides read TGCGCCAGCAGTTACATAAGGACAGGGGTCGCCACTGAAGCTTTCTTT. This translates into CASSYIRTGVATEAFF.

This clone was observed at least ten times. This rearrangement joins TRBV4-1 to TRBJ1-5; 7 bases map to TRBD1. The CDR3 loop spans 13 amino acids. Per the germline V gene, CDR1 is MGHRA and CDR2 is YSYEKL. Losses at the gene ends were 4 bases for V and 12 bases for J; bases not matched to a gene: 9. The CDR3 nucleotides are TGCGCCAGCAGCCGCACCGACAGGGACTTCCAGCATTTT. Its protein product is CASSRTDRDFQHF.

The chain couples TRBV6-1 to TRBJ1-5; D remains unclear. The CDR3 sequence is 17 residues long. With 1 base removed from V and 6 bases from J, the gap between germline ends came to 19 bases. CDR1 and CDR2 (germline): MNHNS, SASEGT. CDR3 sequence (DNA): TGTGCCAGCAGTGAAGTATCCGGGATCGGAGTTAGTCAGCCCCAGCATTTT. It translates to CASSEVSGIGVSQPQHF.

The J gene is TRBJ2-3, the V gene TRBV11-2; TRBD2 agrees at 9 bases. Germline V lookup: CDR1 SGHAT, CDR2 FQNNGV. The V segment lost 1 base and the J segment 5 bases; nucleotides outside the gene matches: 7. The CDR3 length is 16 residues. The CDR3 DNA sequence: TGTGCCAGCAGCTTAGCGTCTAGCGGGGCGTTAGATACGCAGTATTTT. Residues: CASSLASSGALDTQYF.

As DNA, the CDR3 is TGTGCCAGCACCGGGTGGGGGCAGGGGGCCCCTAATTCACCCCTCCACTTT. Its translation: CASTGWGQGAPNSPLHF. This chain links TRBV5-6 with TRBJ1-6, with 8 bases identical to TRBD1. After removal of 6 bases from V and 6 bases from J, the junction contained 14 bases not matched to a gene. There are 17 residues in the CDR3. Germline V gives CDR1 SGHDT, CDR2 YYEEEE. The variable domain in full, completed from reference TRBV5-6 and TRBJ1-6, reads DAGVTQSPTHLIKTRGQQVTLRCSPKSGHDTVSWYQQALGQGPQFIFQYYEEEERQRGNFPDRFSGHQFPNYSSELNVNALLLGDSALYLCASTGWGQGAPNSPLHFGNGTRLTVT.

This sequence joins TRBV10-3 and TRBJ2-3; 7 positions agree with TRBD1. Germline trimming cut 8 bases from V and 3 bases from J; bases unmatched to any gene: 5. The CDR3 is 13 amino acids. Germline loops: CDR1 ENHRY, CDR2 SYGVKD. The CDR3 DNA sequence: TGTGCCATCCAGGGACAGATAACAGATACGCAGTATTTT. Residues: CAIQGQITDTQYF.

The chain uses TRBV2 and TRBJ1-5; no firm D call. There are 13 residues in the CDR3. With 1 base removed from V and 4 bases from J, the gap between germline ends came to 5 bases. CDR1 and CDR2 (germline): SNHLY, FYNNEI. DNA for the CDR3: TGTGCCAGCAGTGAAGATCCAAATCAGCCCCAGCATTTT. Amino acids: CASSEDPNQPQHF.

The gene calls are TRBV7-2 and TRBJ2-1; TRBD2 agrees at 8 bases. Trimming at V came to 2 bases and at J to 4 bases, leaving 7 bases not matched to a gene. The CDR3 consists of 16 residues. CDR1 SGHTA and CDR2 FQGNSA come from the germline V gene. Written as DNA, the CDR3 is TGTGCCAGCAGCTTACCGGGGGGGGCCGGGTACAATGAGCAGTTCTTC. This sequence encodes CASSLPGGAGYNEQFF.

The gene calls are TRBV6-5 and TRBJ2-5; tentative D call: TRBD2 (6 bases). The germline V gene encodes CDR1 MNHEY and CDR2 SVGAGI. V lost 8 bases and J lost 1, with 11 bases in between. The CDR3 consists of 13 residues. This CDR3 is CASGGSSQETQYF. Written as DNA, the CDR3 is TGTGCCAGCGGGGGGTCCTCCCAAGAGACCCAGTACTTC.

The chain has TRBV19 and TRBJ2-7; 8 nucleotides match TRBD1. The V segment lost 3 bases and the J segment 6 bases; nucleotides outside the gene matches: 7. This CDR3 comprises 14 residues. Germline V gene sequence: CDR1 LNHDA, CDR2 SQIVND (reference sequence). The CDR3 loop is CASSITGTGGEQYF. The CDR3 coding sequence is TGTGCCAGTAGTATCACCGGGACAGGTGGCGAGCAGTACTTC. The variable domain in full, with the rest retrieved from reference TRBV19 and TRBJ2-7, is DGGITQSPKYLFRKEGQNVTLSCEQNLNHDAMYWYRQDPGQGLRLIYYSQIVNDFQKGDIAEGYSVSREKKESFPLTVTSAQKNPTAFYLCASSITGTGGEQYFGPGTRLTVT.

This rearrangement joins TRBV24-1 to TRBJ2-6; possible D gene TRBD2, 6 bases. This CDR3 has 19 residues. CDR1 is KGHDR and CDR2 is SFDVKD in the germline V gene. Trimming removed 2 bases at V and 0 bases at J, with 16 bases between. The CDR3, as DNA: TGTGCCACCAGTGATTGGGGGGAGGAAAGGGGCTCTGGGGCCAACGTCCTGACTTTC. Its translation: CATSDWGEERGSGANVLTF.

The chain is built from TRBV7-6 and TRBJ2-7, with TRBD2 as a possible D gene (5 bases). Trimming cost V 6 bases and J 6 bases, with 12 bases left between them. This CDR3 has 12 amino acids. Germline V gene sequence: CDR1 SGHVS, CDR2 FNYEAQ. CDR3 in amino acids: CASSSPAGEQYF. The CDR3 DNA reads TGTGCCAGCAGTTCCCCCGCGGGCGAGCAGTACTTC.

This chain's CDR3 is CASSQEGHNYGYTF. Here the CDR3 DNA reads TGCGCCAGCAGCCAAGAGGGACATAACTATGGCTACACCTTC. V is TRBV4-3 and J is TRBJ1-2, with a tentative D call TRBD1 (6 bases). V dropped 0 bases and J dropped 1 base, with 6 bases sitting between them. CDR1 is LGHNA and CDR2 is YSLEER in the germline V gene. The CDR3 is 14 residues long.

The chain links TRBV28 to TRBJ1-2; TRBD1 agrees at 9 bases. From germline, CDR1 is MDHEN and CDR2 SYDVKM. CDR3 size: 15 residues. Germline trimming cut 6 bases from V and 6 bases from J; bases unmatched to any gene: 11. CDR3 DNA sequence: TGTGCCAGCAGGCGAACATCGGGACAGGGAAATGGCTACACCTTC. Translation: CASRRTSGQGNGYTF.